Following are 22 T cell receptor beta chains from one sample sequenced in a study of shared clonotypes between healthy human individuals. Generated by immunoSEQ multiplex PCR, the TCRdb table keeps only in-frame clones and is missing some. The sample holds about 490,000 clones, roughly 85% seen once. Material: PBMCs. The receptor source for this set is a middle-aged woman in good health. Some clones in this sample may be carry-over from other donors' samples.

Only a few counts were recorded for this clone. The chain carries TRBV28 and TRBJ2-1; TRBD1 or TRBD2 may be the D gene (5 bases each). Looked up from germline, CDR1 is MDHEN and CDR2 is SYDVKM. The CDR3 sequence is 14 residues long. V lost 3 bases and J lost 5, with 11 bases in between. The CDR3 loop reads CASSFGREHNEQFF. CDR3 coding DNA: TGTGCCAGCAGTTTTGGCAGGGAGCACAATGAGCAGTTCTTC.

This clone has only one observation. The junction departs from germline at one end; a sequencing error may be responsible. The CDR3 loop reads CASRSDSYNEQFF. The DNA of the CDR3 is TGCGCCAGCCGATCCGACAGCTACAACGAGCAGTTCTTC. V is TRBV5-1 and J is TRBJ2-1; maybe TRBD1 (5 bases). The CDR3 loop spans 13 amino acids. The germline V gene has CDR1 SGHRS and CDR2 YFSETQ. Looking up the rest from reference TRBV5-1 and TRBJ2-1 gives the full variable domain: KAGVTQTPRYLIKTRGQQVTLSCSPISGHRSVSWYQQTPGQGLQFLFEYFSETQRNKGNFPGRFSGRQFSNSRSEMNVSTLELGDSALYLCASRSDSYNEQFFGPGTRLTVL.

The gene calls are TRBV12-5 and TRBJ2-1; no clear D. The CDR3 length is 13 residues. Germline lookup yields CDR1 LGHNT and CDR2 FRNRAP. Trimming removed 1 base at V and 6 bases at J, with 7 bases between. In DNA form, the CDR3 reads TGTGCTAGTGGTTTGGGTACTACCAATGAGCAGTTCTTC. This sequence encodes CASGLGTTNEQFF.

This chain links TRBV19 with TRBJ1-5; no firm D call. V lost 3 bases and J 8 bases, leaving 11 bases between the germline ends. The germline V gene has CDR1 LNHDA and CDR2 SQIVND (reference sequence). The CDR3 is 13 amino acids. CDR3: CASSISGLEPQHF. The CDR3 region has the DNA TGTGCCAGTAGTATTTCTGGACTCGAGCCCCAGCATTTT.

The gene calls are TRBV19 and TRBJ1-5; D gene unclear. Germline values: CDR1 LNHDA, CDR2 SQIVND (reference sequence). This CDR3 region has 14 residues. The ends were cut back, 5 bases at V and 1 base at J, with 9 bases in the middle. CDR3 sequence: CASSGRVSNQPQHF. The CDR3 region has the DNA TGTGCCAGTAGTGGGCGGGTGAGCAATCAGCCCCAGCATTTT.

The chain recombines TRBV30 with TRBJ2-7; 9 bases line up with TRBD2. Per the germline V gene, CDR1 is GTSNPN and CDR2 is SVGIG (reference sequence). The CDR3 runs 13 residues. The ends lost 4 bases at V and 5 bases at J; junction bases unmatched: 6. The CDR3 DNA reads as TGTGCCTGGAAACGCGGGAGGGCCAACGAGCAGTACTTC. This codes for CAWKRGRANEQYF.

The CDR3 DNA reads TGCGCCAGCAGCCAGCCCCGGACAGGGAGCTTCTACGAGCAGTACTTC. Translation gives CASSQPRTGSFYEQYF. The V call is TRBV4-1, the J call TRBJ2-7; TRBD1 matches at 8 bases. The CDR3 contains 16 residues. Trimming cost V 3 bases and J 3 bases; bases outside gene matches: 10. CDR1 is MGHRA, CDR2 YSYEKL, per germline.

The chain links TRBV28 to TRBJ2-2; possibly TRBD2 for D (5 bases). The germline gives CDR1 MDHEN, CDR2 SYDVKM. Trimming stripped 2 bases from V and 7 bases from J, with 20 bases between. This CDR3 is built from 17 residues. CDR3 in amino acids: CASSLSGGRRAIGELFF. In DNA form, the CDR3 reads TGTGCCAGCAGTTTAAGTGGCGGGCGACGAGCCATCGGGGAGCTGTTTTTT.

Points on this clone: A much larger clone sits a single nucleotide away, making a read error possible. This chain links TRBV7-9 with TRBJ2-7; 12 bases match TRBD2. The CDR3 sequence is 16 residues long. Germline CDR1 SEHNR, CDR2 FQNEAQ (reference sequence). Here the CDR3 DNA reads TGTGTCAGCAGCGGATGGACTAGCGGGAACAACTACGAGCAGTACTTC. Its translation: CVSSGWTSGNNYEQYF.

V and J are TRBV7-6 and TRBJ2-7; a possible D gene is TRBD2 (6 bases). The CDR3 has 15 residues. The ends were cut back, 5 bases at V and 0 bases at J, with 14 bases in the middle. Germline CDR1 and CDR2: SGHVS and FNYEAQ. The CDR3 DNA sequence: TGTGCCAGCAGCCCCCGACTAGGAGGCTCCTACGAGCAGTACTTC. Amino acid sequence: CASSPRLGGSYEQYF.

J is TRBJ2-7 and V is TRBV6-4, with 7 bases aligning to TRBD2. After removal of 6 bases from V and 5 bases from J, the junction contained 7 bases not matched to a gene. The CDR3 is 13 amino acids. The germline V gene encodes CDR1 MRHNA and CDR2 SNTAGT. CDR3 in DNA: TGTGCCAGCAGCCCCGGCGGGAGTAACGAGCAGTACTTC. This codes for CASSPGGSNEQYF.

This clone has a count of ten or more. The sample contains more than one DNA sequence encoding this CDR3. V gene TRBV19 combines with J gene TRBJ1-2, with 9 bases that match TRBD1. Losses at the gene ends were 7 bases for V and 4 bases for J; bases not matched to a gene: 16. The CDR3 is made up of 17 amino acids. Per germline, CDR1 LNHDA and CDR2 SQIVND (reference sequence). The CDR3 is CASTLRGQGISGYGYTF. The CDR3 DNA sequence: TGTGCCAGTACGCTGAGGGGACAGGGCATCTCTGGCTATGGCTACACCTTC. The whole variable domain, filled in from reference TRBV19 and TRBJ1-2, reads DGGITQSPKYLFRKEGQNVTLSCEQNLNHDAMYWYRQDPGQGLRLIYYSQIVNDFQKGDIAEGYSVSREKKESFPLTVTSAQKNPTAFYLCASTLRGQGISGYGYTFGSGTRLTVV.

The chain has TRBV7-2 and TRBJ2-7; the match to TRBD2 covers 10 bases. V trimming: 5 bases; J trimming: 5 bases; junction bases outside the gene matches: 9. The CDR3 length is 15 residues. Germline V gene sequence: CDR1 SGHTA, CDR2 FQGNSA. The CDR3 DNA reads TGTGCCAGCAGCCGGCAAGCGGGAGGGCCTAACGAGCAGTACTTC. It codes for CASSRQAGGPNEQYF.

The rearrangement links TRBV7-6 to TRBJ2-7; 9 bases fit TRBD2. The ends lost 1 base at V and 4 bases at J; junction bases unmatched: 8. The CDR3 contains 16 residues. Germline CDR1 and CDR2: SGHVS and FNYEAQ. The CDR3: CASSLGLAGAGYEQYF. In nucleotides, the CDR3 is TGTGCCAGCAGCTTAGGATTAGCGGGAGCCGGGTACGAGCAGTACTTC.

The chain uses TRBV5-4 and TRBJ1-2; 7 positions agree with TRBD1. V was pared by 6 bases and J by 6 bases, with 8 bases of the junction left unmatched. CDR3 length: 13 amino acids. The germline V gene has CDR1 SGHNT and CDR2 YYREEE (reference sequence). In DNA, the CDR3 is TGTGCCAGCAACAGGGGCTTAAGAGATGGCTACACCTTC. This encodes CASNRGLRDGYTF.

This chain uses TRBV4-2 with TRBJ2-1; TRBD2 matches at 10 bases. Trimming removed 1 base from V and 6 bases from J; junction bases left unmatched: 15. The CDR3 is 19 residues long. Germline CDR1 and CDR2: LGHNA and YNFKEQ. The chain's CDR3 is CASSQVGLAGAPSGNEQFF. The CDR3 region has the DNA TGTGCCAGCAGCCAAGTGGGGCTAGCGGGAGCTCCTTCAGGCAATGAGCAGTTCTTC.

This chain joins TRBV14 and TRBJ1-1; D is possibly TRBD1 (6 bases). CDR3 length: 13 amino acids. With 0 bases removed from V and 8 bases from J, the gap between germline ends came to 10 bases. Germline V gene data show CDR1 as SGHDN and CDR2 as FVKESK. CDR3 in amino acids: CASSQDLDSEAFF. DNA of the CDR3: TGTGCCAGCAGCCAAGATTTGGACAGCGAAGCTTTCTTT. Drawing the rest from reference TRBV14 and TRBJ1-1, the complete variable domain is EAGVTQFPSHSVIEKGQTVTLRCDPISGHDNLYWYRRVMGKEIKFLLHFVKESKQDESGMPNNRFLAERTGGTYSTLKVQPAELEDSGVYFCASSQDLDSEAFFGQGTRLTVV.

V gene TRBV9 combines with J gene TRBJ2-5; 9 bases are a match to TRBD2. The CDR3 has 17 residues. The V and J ends lost 0 bases and 1 base, in that order; junction bases with no gene match: 7. The germline gives CDR1 SGDLS, CDR2 YYNGEE. The CDR3, as DNA: TGTGCCAGCAGCGTAGCACTAGCGGGTAATGGCCAAGAGACCCAGTACTTC. The encoded protein is CASSVALAGNGQETQYF.

This clone was seen only a few times. The chain recombines TRBV6-4 with TRBJ1-1; D gene uncertain. This CDR3 spans 15 amino acids. CDR1 and CDR2 (germline): MRHNA, SNTAGT. V was cut by 4 bases and J by 6 bases, with 18 bases left in between. CDR3 sequence: CASSADSGPAAEAFF. The CDR3 DNA follows: TGTGCCAGCAGTGCAGACTCGGGCCCGGCGGCTGAAGCTTTCTTT.

With regard to this clone: Compared with germline, one end of the junction differs, possibly owing to a read error. The chain joins TRBV11-2 to TRBJ2-3; 9 positions match TRBD1. This CDR3 is built from 16 residues. Germline V gene sequence: CDR1 SGHAT, CDR2 FQNNGV. Written as DNA, the CDR3 is TGTGCCAGCAGCACCCAAAGGGGGGCGAGGAGGGACAGGGAGGGTTTT. Its translation: CASSTQRGARRDREGF.

J is TRBJ1-2 and V is TRBV28; 9 nucleotides align to TRBD1. The CDR3 covers 13 residues. The germline CDR1 and CDR2 sequences are MDHEN and SYDVKM. With 10 bases clipped from V and 7 bases from J, the junction kept 10 bases outside the gene matches. DNA of the CDR3: TGTGCCATCAACAGGGGGCGTTCGGGTGGCTACACCTTC. Translated, it gives CAINRGRSGGYTF.

This clone has at least ten counts. The V gene is TRBV4-3, the J gene TRBJ1-2, with D perhaps TRBD1 (6 bases). Per germline, CDR1 LGHNA and CDR2 YSLEER. The CDR3 is made up of 17 amino acids. Trimming removed 0 bases at V and 4 bases at J, with 18 bases between. CDR3 bases: TGCGCCAGCAGCCAAGACTACAGGGAAGAGGGGTTCTATGGCTACACCTTC. Translation: CASSQDYREEGFYGYTF.